This entry describes one T cell receptor (beta chain). Its antigen is currently unknown. The sample belongs to a study of OX40 agonist ivuxolimab in advanced cancers. Whole-study findings and limits: In the 0.1-3.0 mg/kg groups, partial responders showed among the lowest expansion. In CD8+ T cells, expanded clones were on average more numerous than in CD4+.

The table came from immunoSEQ multiplex PCR; TCRdb's copy has only in-frame clones and leaves some out. The profile shows more than 85,000 clones, about 80% of them singletons. The CDR3 totals 18 residues. Germline lookup yields CDR1 MNHEY and CDR2 SMNVEV (reference sequence). Germline trimming cut 6 bases from V and 2 bases from J; bases unmatched to any gene: 15. This receptor was identified in an adult with an advanced solid tumor such as melanoma, head and neck, liver or kidney cancer. The genes are TRBV27 and TRBJ1-5; 8 nucleotides line up with TRBD1. The sequences come from CD4+ or CD8+ T cells sorted from blood, collected in a trial of the OX40 agonist ivuxolimab. CDR3 in amino acids: CASSSTQGAHHGNQPQHF. CDR3 nucleotides: TGTGCCAGCAGCTCGACCCAGGGGGCGCATCATGGCAATCAGCCCCAGCATTTT.